A single sample gave rise to the 23 T cell receptor beta chains below, sequenced in a study of blood T cell repertoires in COVID-19. Using immunoSEQ multiplex PCR, the repertoire was profiled, and TCRdb retains in-frame clones only, with some absent. The sample shows about 480,000 clones, roughly 91% of them seen only once. What was sequenced was peripheral blood. The receptors were sampled from a woman aged 50 to 60 with COVID-19, enrolled during active disease.

This chain uses TRBV6-4 with TRBJ2-1; tentatively, D is TRBD2 (6 bases). The length of the CDR3 is 15 residues. Trimming shortened V by 2 bases and J by 5 bases, and 13 bases separated the two germline ends. Germline V gene lookup returns CDR1 MRHNA and CDR2 SNTAGT. In DNA, the CDR3 is TGTGCCAGCAGTGACGCCAGCGGGCGGAACAATGAGCAGTTCTTC. This translates into CASSDASGRNNEQFF.

The chain combines TRBV5-4 with TRBJ1-1; D gene unclear. This CDR3 contains 14 residues. The ends were cut back, 4 bases at V and 1 base at J, with 11 bases in the middle. The germline V gene encodes CDR1 SGHNT and CDR2 YYREEE (reference sequence). The CDR3 here is CASSPVSANTEAFF. The DNA of the CDR3 is TGTGCCAGCAGCCCGGTGAGTGCGAACACTGAAGCTTTCTTT.

The V and J genes are TRBV18 and TRBJ1-2; D is perhaps TRBD1 (5 bases). Between the trimmed V and J ends, which lost 3 bases and 4 bases, there was a span of 12 bases. Germline values: CDR1 KGHSH, CDR2 LQKENI. CDR3 length: 14 residues. CDR3 in amino acids: CASSPREGPYGYTF. For the CDR3, the DNA is TGTGCCAGCTCACCCCGGGAGGGACCCTATGGCTACACCTTC. Looking up the rest from reference TRBV18 and TRBJ1-2 gives the full variable domain: NAGVMQNPRHLVRRRGQEARLRCSPMKGHSHVYWYRQLPEEGLKFMVYLQKENIIDESGMPKERFSAEFPKEGPSILRIQQVVRGDSAAYFCASSPREGPYGYTFGSGTRLTVV.

This clone was seen once. This rearrangement joins TRBV28 to TRBJ2-1; no reliable D call. V lost 7 bases and J 5 bases, leaving 18 bases between the germline ends. This CDR3 contains 15 residues. Germline assignment: CDR1 MDHEN and CDR2 SYDVKM. CDR3 sequence reads: CASTPGLIANNEQFF. The DNA of the CDR3 is TGTGCCAGCACCCCTGGTTTGATCGCGAACAATGAGCAGTTCTTC.

V is TRBV30 and J is TRBJ2-2, with D perhaps TRBD2 (6 bases). Trimming pared 4 bases from V and 2 bases from J, leaving 14 bases between. Germline lookup yields CDR1 GTSNPN and CDR2 SVGIG (reference sequence). The CDR3 is 15 amino acids. This chain's CDR3 is CAWTRGIGNTGELFF. CDR3 coding DNA: TGTGCCTGGACTCGGGGGATCGGAAACACCGGGGAGCTGTTTTTT.

This chain joins TRBV11-1 and TRBJ2-7, with D uncertain. With 5 bases removed from V and 2 bases from J, the gap between germline ends came to 19 bases. This CDR3 region has 16 residues. CDR1 and CDR2 from the germline V gene are SGHAT and FQDESV (reference sequence). The CDR3 spells CASSPNAVGDPYEQYF. CDR3 in DNA: TGTGCCAGCAGCCCAAACGCCGTAGGAGATCCCTACGAGCAGTACTTC.

This sequence joins TRBV4-1 and TRBJ1-2; 9 bases match TRBD1. Germline-derived CDR1 and CDR2 are MGHRA and YSYEKL. After removal of 5 bases from V and 8 bases from J, the junction contained 6 bases not matched to a gene. This CDR3 has 13 amino acids. The CDR3 DNA reads TGCGCCAGCAGCTGGACAGGGGACCGGGGCTACACCTTC. Translation gives CASSWTGDRGYTF.

V usage is TRBV4-1 and J usage is TRBJ1-5; D might be TRBD1 (5 bases). CDR3 size: 15 residues. Germline CDR1 MGHRA, CDR2 YSYEKL. The V end was cut by 2 bases, the J end by 6 bases, with 14 bases between. DNA for the CDR3: TGCGCCAGCAGCCAACAGGGTTTAAGAGGTCAGCCCCAGCATTTT. Translating gives CASSQQGLRGQPQHF.

This chain joins TRBV19 and TRBJ2-1; TRBD1 is a possible D gene (5 bases). The V and J ends lost 10 bases and 8 bases respectively, with 15 bases between them. The CDR3 covers 12 residues. Germline V gives CDR1 LNHDA, CDR2 SQIVND (reference sequence). CDR3 amino acids: CATFDKGYEQFF. In nucleotides, the CDR3 is TGTGCCACCTTTGATAAGGGGTATGAGCAGTTCTTC.

The chain couples TRBV5-1 to TRBJ2-7, with D possibly being TRBD2 (6 bases). With 5 bases removed from V and 6 bases from J, the gap between germline ends came to 18 bases. Germline lookup yields CDR1 SGHRS and CDR2 YFSETQ. This CDR3 spans 14 amino acids. CDR3 in amino acids: CASREDYRAGEQYF. CDR3 DNA: TGCGCCAGCAGAGAGGACTACCGAGCGGGCGAGCAGTACTTC.

The chain combines TRBV2 with TRBJ2-7; D call uncertain. The germline gives CDR1 SNHLY, CDR2 FYNNEI. This CDR3 comprises 11 residues. V lost 3 bases and J 7 bases, leaving 7 bases between the germline ends. The CDR3 sequence is CASSETTEQYF. DNA of the CDR3: TGTGCCAGCAGTGAGACAACGGAGCAGTACTTC.

The gene calls are TRBV10-1 and TRBJ2-1; no firm D call. V was cut by 9 bases and J by 1 base, with 7 bases left in between. The CDR3 has 12 amino acids. Germline V gene data show CDR1 as WNHNN and CDR2 as SYGVQD (reference sequence). The CDR3 sequence: CASGQSYNEQFF. The CDR3 DNA sequence: TGCGCCAGTGGCCAATCCTACAATGAGCAGTTCTTC.

The chain has TRBV2 and TRBJ2-1, with TRBD1 as a possible D gene (8 bases). The CDR3 has 16 residues. Germline CDR1 SNHLY, CDR2 FYNNEI. V lost 4 bases and J lost 5, with 18 bases in between. The CDR3 loop reads CASSVRGDRWNNEQFF. The CDR3 DNA reads as TGTGCCAGCAGTGTACGGGGGGACAGGTGGAACAATGAGCAGTTCTTC.

V usage is TRBV19 and J usage is TRBJ1-5; a possible D gene is TRBD1 (6 bases). The CDR3 sequence is 16 residues long. The ends were cut back, 5 bases at V and 5 bases at J, with 19 bases in the middle. The germline gives CDR1 LNHDA, CDR2 SQIVND (reference sequence). DNA for the CDR3: TGTGCCAGTAGTGACAGGTTTCGGTCCTTGGATCAGCCCCAGCATTTT. Translation: CASSDRFRSLDQPQHF. The full variable domain, completed using reference TRBV19 and TRBJ1-5, is DGGITQSPKYLFRKEGQNVTLSCEQNLNHDAMYWYRQDPGQGLRLIYYSQIVNDFQKGDIAEGYSVSREKKESFPLTVTSAQKNPTAFYLCASSDRFRSLDQPQHFGDGTRLSIL.

The V gene is TRBV5-1, the J gene TRBJ2-7; D perhaps matches TRBD1 (6 bases). Trimming pared 0 bases from V and 2 bases from J, leaving 9 bases between. The CDR3 totals 14 residues. Germline CDR1 reads SGHRS; CDR2 reads YFSETQ. CDR3 protein: CASSLEAGAYEQYF. The CDR3 coding sequence is TGCGCCAGCAGCTTGGAGGCAGGGGCCTACGAGCAGTACTTC.

The rearrangement links TRBV27 to TRBJ1-6; D is uncertain. The V gene lost 6 bases and the J gene lost 10 bases, with 10 bases spanning the gap. Per the germline V gene, CDR1 is MNHEY and CDR2 is SMNVEV (reference sequence). The CDR3 runs 12 residues. Written as DNA, the CDR3 is TGTGCCAGCAGCTCCCACCGGTCACCCCTCCACTTT. This gives the protein CASSSHRSPLHF.

This clone was counted a single time. CDR3 nucleotide sequence: TGTGCCAGCAGCTTGGCGGGGCTAACAGGGTCTACCGGGGAGCTGTTTTTT. Amino acid sequence: CASSLAGLTGSTGELFF. The chain is built from TRBV5-6 and TRBJ2-2, with D tentatively TRBD1 (6 bases). V shed 0 bases and J shed 5 bases, with 17 bases lying between them. CDR3 length: 17 residues. Germline loops: CDR1 SGHDT, CDR2 YYEEEE.

The rearrangement joins TRBV9 to TRBJ1-2; the match to TRBD1 covers 7 bases. J was trimmed by 3 bases and V by 3 bases; bases with no gene match: 8. The CDR3 runs to 15 residues. The germline V gene encodes CDR1 SGDLS and CDR2 YYNGEE. In DNA form, the CDR3 reads TGTGCCAGCAGCGCAGGGGGGGGACTAGACTATGGCTACACCTTC. Amino acid sequence: CASSAGGGLDYGYTF.

The J gene is TRBJ1-5, the V gene TRBV19; D remains unclear. The CDR3 is made up of 16 amino acids. Germline V CDR1 and CDR2: LNHDA, SQIVND (reference sequence). Trimming left V 0 bases short and J 2 bases short, with 11 bases between. The CDR3 here is CASSIDLTGGNQPQHF. DNA for the CDR3: TGTGCCAGTAGTATAGATCTGACGGGAGGCAATCAGCCCCAGCATTTT.

A single count supports this clone. The chain is built from TRBV5-1 and TRBJ2-7, with 8 bases lining up with TRBD1. The CDR3 contains 15 residues. V lost 4 bases and J lost 0; bases outside the gene matches: 6. CDR1 is SGHRS, CDR2 YFSETQ, per germline. The CDR3 loop is CASSTDRGLSYEQYF. Here the CDR3 DNA reads TGCGCCAGCAGCACAGACAGGGGCCTCTCCTACGAGCAGTACTTC.

The rearrangement links TRBV6-6 to TRBJ1-5, with D maybe TRBD1 (6 bases). The CDR3 is 15 amino acids. Trimming removed 7 bases at V and 1 base at J, with 14 bases between. CDR1 and CDR2 from the germline V gene are MNHNY and SVGAGI (reference sequence). The CDR3: CASTLDSGSNQPQHF. DNA for the CDR3: TGTGCCAGCACCCTGGACAGCGGAAGCAATCAGCCCCAGCATTTT.

This clone was detected only a few times. V gene TRBV19 combines with J gene TRBJ1-1; unclear D gene. This CDR3 contains 14 residues. Trimming cost V 3 bases and J 0 bases, with 8 bases left between them. CDR1 and CDR2 from the germline V gene are LNHDA and SQIVND (reference sequence). The CDR3 DNA is TGTGCCAGTAGTATCAGAGCGATGAACACTGAAGCTTTCTTT. Translating gives CASSIRAMNTEAFF.

V gene TRBV9 combines with J gene TRBJ1-3, with a weak D call TRBD1 (6 bases). V was shortened by 5 bases and J by 0 bases, with 9 bases between the two germline ends. The CDR3 is made up of 14 amino acids. Germline V gene lookup returns CDR1 SGDLS and CDR2 YYNGEE. Written as DNA, the CDR3 is TGTGCCAGCAGACCGGGACACTCTGGAAACACCATATATTTT. Protein sequence: CASRPGHSGNTIYF.